A selection of T cell receptor beta chains follows, all from one sample in a study of cytomegalovirus exposure and HLA in healthy donors. Generated by immunoSEQ multiplex PCR, the TCRdb table keeps only in-frame clones and is missing some. The data contain some 130,000 clones, nearly 65% of them singletons. Material: PBMCs. The source of these receptors is a man between 40 and 49 years old in good health and CMV-seropositive. Both conserved end residues are part of each CDR3. The order of the fields is D gene, clone size, V gene, J gene, CDR3 DNA, CDR3 protein. The D gene is left open where the match is weak. Some rows have no size entry. The others give once, few or many, or a class for an expanded clone.

>NA|NA|TRBV7-2|TRBJ2-7
TGTGCCAGCAGCCTGGACTCTCGATTACTCTACGAGCAGTACTTC
CASSLDSRLLYEQYF
>NA|NA|TRBV11-3|TRBJ2-1
TGTGCCAGCAGCTTAACAGGTGAAAATGAGCAGTTCTTC
CASSLTGENEQFF
>NA|NA|TRBV9|TRBJ2-5
TGTGCCAGCACCAAAAGCGGCCAAGAGACCCAGTACTTC
CASTKSGQETQYF
>TRBD1|NA|TRBV25-1|TRBJ1-6
TGTGCCAGCAATCGACAGGGGGCCTCCTATAATTCACCCCTCCACTTT
CASNRQGASYNSPLHF
>TRBD2|NA|TRBV9|TRBJ2-3
TGTGCCAGCAGCTTATATTACGGGGGGAACTACGGCACAGATACGCAGTATTTT
CASSLYYGGNYGTDTQYF
>NA|NA|TRBV7-8|TRBJ1-2
TGTGCCAGCAGCTTAGGGGCAGGGATCATTTTCTATGGCTACACCTTC
CASSLGAGIIFYGYTF
>TRBD2|NA|TRBV19|TRBJ2-1
TGTGCCAGTAGTAAGAGCGGGGGCGGCAATGAGCAGTTCTTC
CASSKSGGGNEQFF
>NA|NA|TRBV9|TRBJ2-1
TGTGCCAGCAGCGTAGAGCGAACTAAAGAGCAGTTCTTC
CASSVERTKEQFF
>NA|NA|TRBV15|TRBJ1-2
TGTGCCACCAGCAGAGATCAGGGAAACTATGGCTACACCTTC
CATSRDQGNYGYTF
>NA|NA|TRBV5-1|TRBJ2-7
TGCGCCAGCAGCGGACGGGACACGCAAGCCTACGAGCAGTACTTC
CASSGRDTQAYEQYF
>NA|NA|TRBV10-1|TRBJ2-2
TGCGCCAGCAGTAGTGAGACAGGCTCGGCTAATACCGGGGAGCTGTTTTTT
CASSSETGSANTGELFF
>NA|few|TRBV6-5|TRBJ1-2
TGTGCCAGCAGTTACAGTCCAGGGTTCTACTATGGCTACACCTTC
CASSYSPGFYYGYTF
>TRBD1|NA|TRBV2|TRBJ2-1
TGTGCCAGCAGTGACTGGGACAGGGTCTACAATGAGCAGTTCTTC
CASSDWDRVYNEQFF
>NA|once|TRBV15|TRBJ1-5
TGTGCCACCAAACAGACAGTTTTTAGCAATCAGCCCCAGCATTTT
CATKQTVFSNQPQHF
>NA|few|TRBV11-3|TRBJ2-7
TGTGCCAGCAGCCTCACCCGGGGAGGCCCCGACTCCTACGAGCAGTACTTC
CASSLTRGGPDSYEQYF
>TRBD2|NA|TRBV28|TRBJ2-3
TGTGCCAGCAGTTTAGGGGCTAGCGGGACGACAGATACGCAGTATTTT
CASSLGASGTTDTQYF
>TRBD2|NA|TRBV27|TRBJ2-7
TGTGCCAGCAGTTTCAGTGAAGCGGGAGGCTACGAGCAGTACTTC
CASSFSEAGGYEQYF
>NA|NA|TRBV19|TRBJ1-2
TGTGCCAGTAGTTGGTCAACTTACTATGGCTACACCTTC
CASSWSTYYGYTF
>TRBD2|once|TRBV18|TRBJ2-3
TGTGCCAGCTCACCAAGGCGGGGGGGCGGCACAGATACGCAGTATTTT
CASSPRRGGGTDTQYF
>NA|NA|TRBV11-2|TRBJ2-3
TGTGCCAGCAGCTTTCCGGGCACAGATACGCAGTATTTT
CASSFPGTDTQYF
>TRBD2|NA|TRBV9|TRBJ2-3
TGTGCCAGCAGTCCCGGGACTAGCGGTTTTAGCACAGATACGCAGTATTTT
CASSPGTSGFSTDTQYF
>TRBD1|NA|TRBV7-2|TRBJ1-2
TGTGCCAGCAGTTCCGGACAGGCTAACTATGGCTACACCTTC
CASSSGQANYGYTF
>TRBD1|NA|TRBV30|TRBJ1-5
TGTGCCTGGAGTGTAAACAGGGGGCAGCCCCAGCATTTT
CAWSVNRGQPQHF
>TRBD2|few|TRBV5-1|TRBJ2-3
TGCGCCAGCAGCTTGGAGACGGGGGGGAGCATCGCAGATACGCAGTATTTT
CASSLETGGSIADTQYF
>TRBD1|NA|TRBV29-1|TRBJ2-5
TGCAGCGTTGATTCCGGGACAGTCCAAGAGACCCAGTACTTC
CSVDSGTVQETQYF
>TRBD1|NA|TRBV15|TRBJ2-6
TGTGCCACCACTCTTTACCCCGATACCGACAGGGCCCGCTCTGGGGCCAACGTCCTGACTTTC
CATTLYPDTDRARSGANVLTF
>NA|NA|TRBV10-3|TRBJ2-7
TGTGCCATCAGTATTACAGAATACGAGCAGTACTTC
CAISITEYEQYF
>NA|NA|TRBV2|TRBJ1-6
TGTGCCAGCAGGAACAGGGATTTTTCCTATAATTCACCCCTCCACTTT
CASRNRDFSYNSPLHF